The T cell receptor beta chain under discussion was sequenced for a study of tumor-infiltrating lymphocytes in oesophageal squamous cell carcinoma. This clonotype has a count of ten or more. TCRdb itself ran the PCR reads through MiXCR, one entry per CDR3 protein. The sample shows 5,500 to 6,500 distinct CDR3 sequences, around 15% of them seen only once. CDR1 MNHNS and CDR2 SASEGT come from the germline V gene. V shed 7 bases, J shed 0 bases, and the junction held 7 bases outside the gene matches. There are 15 residues in the CDR3. Sequenced input: normal esophageal tissue next to the tumor. The genes are TRBV6-1 and TRBJ2-7, with 9 bases aligning to TRBD1. This receptor was obtained from a male donor with esophageal squamous cell carcinoma. CDR3 DNA sequence: TGTGCCAGCAACACCCGGACAGGGGCCTCCTACGAGCAGTACTTC. Its translation is CASNTRTGASYEQYF.